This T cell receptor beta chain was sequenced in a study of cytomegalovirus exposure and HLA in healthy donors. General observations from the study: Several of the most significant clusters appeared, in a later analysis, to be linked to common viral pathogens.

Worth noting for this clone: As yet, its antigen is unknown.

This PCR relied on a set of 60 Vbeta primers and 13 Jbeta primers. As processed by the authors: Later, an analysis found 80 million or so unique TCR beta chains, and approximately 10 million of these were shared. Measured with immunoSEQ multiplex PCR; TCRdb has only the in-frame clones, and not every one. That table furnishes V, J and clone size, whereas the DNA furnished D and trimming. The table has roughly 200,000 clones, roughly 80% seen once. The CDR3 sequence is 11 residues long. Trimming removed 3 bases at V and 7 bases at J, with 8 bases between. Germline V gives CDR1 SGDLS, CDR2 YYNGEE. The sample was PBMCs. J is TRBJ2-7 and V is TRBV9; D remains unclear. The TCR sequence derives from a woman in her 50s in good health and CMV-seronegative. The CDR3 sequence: CASSGSREQYF. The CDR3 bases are TGTGCCAGCAGCGGAAGTAGAGAGCAGTACTTC.